Sequencing of this T cell receptor beta chain was carried out in a study of T-cell reconstitution after alpha-beta-depleted transplantation in children. A library of TCRbeta sequences, prepared with unique molecular identifiers, was generated. Each CDR3 protein gets one entry after TCRdb re-called the PCR reads with MiXCR. The data contain around 580,000 distinct CDR3 sequences, roughly 27% of them singletons. Germline V gene sequence: CDR1 SGHDN, CDR2 FVKESK. This CDR3 has 11 amino acids. Trimming removed 3 bases from V and 3 bases from J, with 3 bases in between. The table lists this clonotype with a few counts.

This TCR was sampled from a boy under two years old with Wiskott-Aldrich syndrome, due to receive a stem cell transplant. V usage is TRBV14 and J usage is TRBJ2-7, with unresolved D. The sequencing here drew on PBMCs, taken before TCRalphabeta/CD19-depleted stem cell transplant. The CDR3 coding sequence is TGTGCCAGCAGCCAGTTCTACGAGCAGTACTTC. This translates into CASSQFYEQYF. Full variable domain (rest looked up from reference TRBV14 and TRBJ2-7): EAGVTQFPSHSVIEKGQTVTLRCDPISGHDNLYWYRRVMGKEIKFLLHFVKESKQDESGMPNNRFLAERTGGTYSTLKVQPAELEDSGVYFCASSQFYEQYFGPGTRLTVT.